Presented here are 30 T cell receptor beta chains from one specimen sequenced in a study of blood T cell repertoires in COVID-19. The data were produced by immunoSEQ multiplex PCR, yet TCRdb's version contains in-frame clones alone and is incomplete. Altogether approximately 90,000 clones are present, more than 65% being singletons, with the ten largest covering about 11%. Sequencing was carried out using peripheral blood. Receptor source: a man between 65 and 79 years old with acute or convalescent COVID-19.

The chain has TRBV30 and TRBJ1-6, with a tentative D call TRBD1 (6 bases). The CDR3 extends over 16 amino acids. Looked up from germline, CDR1 is GTSNPN and CDR2 is SVGIG (reference sequence). V shed 4 bases and J shed 1 base, with 14 bases lying between them. Written as DNA, the CDR3 is TGTGCCTGGATGGGGGTGCAGGGGTCCTATAATTCACCCCTCCACTTT. Its protein is CAWMGVQGSYNSPLHF.

This clone was picked up a small number of times. J is TRBJ1-2 and V is TRBV7-9, with 7 bases fitting TRBD1. V lost 5 bases to trimming and J lost 6 bases; unmatched junction nucleotides: 9. This CDR3 region has 14 residues. The germline V gene has CDR1 SEHNR and CDR2 FQNEAQ (reference sequence). The CDR3 DNA reads TGTGCCAGCAGCACATTCGGACAGGCGCATGGCTACACCTTC. Protein product: CASSTFGQAHGYTF.

This chain links TRBV27 with TRBJ2-7; D is ambiguous. Germline CDR1 MNHEY, CDR2 SMNVEV (reference sequence). CDR3 length: 13 residues. V dropped 2 bases and J dropped 0 bases, with 5 bases sitting between them. This CDR3 is CASSLPGSYEQYF. CDR3 coding DNA: TGTGCCAGCAGTTTACCCGGCTCCTACGAGCAGTACTTC.

The chain combines TRBV3-1 (or the pseudogene TRBV3-2) with TRBJ1-5; D perhaps matches TRBD1 (5 bases). Trimming took 1 base from V and 3 from J, leaving 10 bases between them. The CDR3 totals 15 residues. From germline, CDR1 is LGHDT and CDR2 YNNKEL (reference sequence). The CDR3 sequence is CASSQVAGNNQPQHF. The DNA for the CDR3 is TGTGCCAGCAGCCAAGTAGCAGGGAACAATCAGCCCCAGCATTTT.

The chain has TRBV2 and TRBJ2-7; maybe TRBD1 (6 bases). Germline CDR1 SNHLY, CDR2 FYNNEI. V lost 11 bases and J lost 4, with 15 bases in between. This CDR3 is built from 12 residues. The CDR3 loop reads CAAGAQVYEQYF. For the CDR3, the DNA is TGTGCCGCAGGGGCTCAGGTTTACGAGCAGTACTTC.

The table lists this clone with a few counts. The chain combines TRBV6-5 with TRBJ1-1; D possibly corresponds to TRBD1 (6 bases). Trimming left V 6 bases short and J 7 bases short, with 18 bases between. Germline V gene sequence: CDR1 MNHEY, CDR2 SVGAGI. The CDR3 consists of 14 residues. DNA of the CDR3: TGTGCCAGCAGGGGAACAGTACTACAGGGTGAAGCTTTCTTT. Translating it yields CASRGTVLQGEAFF.

The chain carries TRBV30 and TRBJ1-2; 8 bases agree with TRBD1. Germline V gene lookup returns CDR1 GTSNPN and CDR2 SVGIG (reference sequence). V lost 2 bases to trimming and J lost 8 bases; unmatched junction nucleotides: 7. This CDR3 spans 13 amino acids. In DNA form, the CDR3 reads TGTGCCTGGAGTCCGGGACAGGCTAAGGGCTACACCTTC. It codes for CAWSPGQAKGYTF.

The rearrangement joins TRBV3-1 (or the pseudogene TRBV3-2) to TRBJ2-7; unclear D gene. The CDR3 loop spans 13 amino acids. V shed 1 base and J shed 3 bases, with 7 bases lying between them. Germline CDR1 and CDR2: LGHDT and YNNKEL (reference sequence). This CDR3 is CASSQAVGYEQYV. CDR3 DNA: TGTGCCAGCAGCCAAGCTGTCGGCTACGAGCAGTACGTC.

This clone was detected a few times. The V and J genes are TRBV5-1 and TRBJ2-2; a weak D match, TRBD1 (6 bases). V gave up 5 bases and J gave up 6 bases, with 8 bases separating them. The CDR3 is 12 residues long. The germline V gene encodes CDR1 SGHRS and CDR2 YFSETQ. This chain's CDR3 is CASRTGSGELFF. The CDR3 DNA is TGCGCCAGCAGAACAGGGTCCGGGGAGCTGTTTTTT.

This clone occurred a few times. V and J are TRBV2 and TRBJ1-5, with a tentative D call TRBD1 (6 bases). Germline V gene sequence: CDR1 SNHLY, CDR2 FYNNEI. V was shortened by 2 bases and J by 7 bases, with 15 bases between the two germline ends. The CDR3 has 15 amino acids. This CDR3 is CASSENSGVGQPQHF. DNA for the CDR3: TGTGCCAGCAGTGAAAATTCAGGGGTTGGACAGCCCCAGCATTTT.

V gene TRBV9 combines with J gene TRBJ1-1; TRBD1 matches at 7 bases. The CDR3 is 15 residues long. CDR1 is SGDLS and CDR2 is YYNGEE in the germline V gene. V lost 0 bases and J lost 1; bases outside the gene matches: 3. DNA of the CDR3: TGTGCCAGCAGCGTAGTCTCAGGGGGGAACACTGAAGCTTTCTTT. Amino acids: CASSVVSGGNTEAFF. Supplemented by reference TRBV9 and TRBJ1-1, the full variable domain reads DSGVTQTPKHLITATGQRVTLRCSPRSGDLSVYWYQQSLDQGLQFLIQYYNGEERAKGNILERFSAQQFPDLHSELNLSSLELGDSALYFCASSVVSGGNTEAFFGQGTRLTVV.

The V call is TRBV28, the J call TRBJ1-1, with D maybe TRBD1 (6 bases). This CDR3 contains 14 residues. V shed 2 bases and J shed 1 base, with 8 bases lying between them. The germline CDR1 and CDR2 sequences are MDHEN and SYDVKM. The CDR3 loop reads CASSLGGANTEAFF. The CDR3 DNA is TGTGCCAGCAGTTTAGGGGGGGCGAACACTGAAGCTTTCTTT.

The chain recombines TRBV6-5 with TRBJ2-7; 7 nucleotides line up with TRBD1. V lost 2 bases, J lost 2 bases, and 6 bases stayed unmatched. The germline gives CDR1 MNHEY, CDR2 SVGAGI. This CDR3 spans 15 amino acids. The DNA of the CDR3 is TGTGCCAGCAGTTACACCCGACAGGGTGCCTACGAGCAGTACTTC. This gives the protein CASSYTRQGAYEQYF.

The rearrangement links TRBV6-2 or TRBV6-3 to TRBJ1-6, with 9 bases lining up with TRBD1. CDR3 length equals 14 residues. Germline V CDR1 and CDR2: MNHEY, SVGEGT. Germline trimming cut 5 bases from V and 9 bases from J; bases unmatched to any gene: 5. CDR3 sequence (DNA): TGTGCCAGCAGTCCCGGGACAGGGCTTTCACCCCTCCACTTT. Protein: CASSPGTGLSPLHF.

This chain links TRBV29-1 with TRBJ2-7, with D unclear. This CDR3 region has 12 residues. V gave up 7 bases and J gave up 3 bases, with 13 bases separating them. CDR1 and CDR2 (germline): SQVTM, ANQGSEA. The CDR3 bases are TGCAGCGGGCAGACCCTAGACTACGAGCAGTACGTC. Its protein product is CSGQTLDYEQYV.

CDR3 coding DNA: TGCGCCAGCAGCTTGGGGGGAGGGGATCAGCCCCAGCATTTT. Protein sequence: CASSLGGGDQPQHF. The genes are TRBV5-1 and TRBJ1-5, with D possibly matching TRBD1 (5 bases). This CDR3 has 14 residues. The V and J ends lost 0 bases and 5 bases respectively, with 9 bases between them. Germline CDR1 reads SGHRS; CDR2 reads YFSETQ.

J is TRBJ1-2 and V is TRBV6-5; D gene uncertain. The CDR3 runs 12 residues. Germline V gene sequence: CDR1 MNHEY, CDR2 SVGAGI. The ends were cut back, 5 bases at V and 6 bases at J, with 10 bases in the middle. CDR3 protein: CASSRREDGYTF. The CDR3 DNA reads TGTGCCAGCAGTAGAAGGGAGGATGGCTACACCTTC.

This chain uses TRBV5-5 with TRBJ1-6; 7 bases are shared with TRBD1. CDR1 and CDR2 from the germline V gene are SGHKS and YYEKEE (reference sequence). Trimming at V came to 2 bases and at J to 6 bases, leaving 11 bases not matched to a gene. The CDR3 loop spans 17 amino acids. CDR3 amino acids: CASSLDRVVGGNSPLHF. The DNA for the CDR3 is TGTGCCAGCAGCTTAGACAGGGTAGTTGGGGGTAATTCACCCCTCCACTTT.

The chain recombines TRBV11-2 with TRBJ2-7; D perhaps matches TRBD2 (6 bases). CDR1 SGHAT and CDR2 FQNNGV come from the germline V gene. This CDR3 is built from 14 residues. V lost 5 bases and J lost 3, with 14 bases in between. This chain's CDR3 is CASSPPYSGYEQYV. CDR3 coding DNA: TGTGCCAGCAGCCCCCCCTATAGCGGCTACGAGCAGTACGTC.

A few counts support this clone. The chain uses TRBV20-1 and TRBJ1-5; D may be TRBD1 (5 bases). The CDR3 loop spans 15 amino acids. Germline-derived CDR1 and CDR2 are DFQATT and SNEGSKA (reference sequence). The V end was cut by 3 bases, the J end by 3 bases, with 15 bases between. CDR3 amino acids: CSASKGGVSNQPQHF. The CDR3 DNA follows: TGCAGTGCTAGTAAGGGAGGGGTCTCCAATCAGCCCCAGCATTTT.

Concerning this clone: The junction shows a germline mismatch at one end, possibly a read error. The chain recombines TRBV4-1 with TRBJ1-4, with D maybe TRBD1 (6 bases). The CDR3 covers 15 residues. Germline V gene sequence: CDR1 MGHRA, CDR2 YSYEKL. CDR3 bases: TGCGCCAGCAGCCAACCCGGGACAACAAATGAAAAACTGTTTTTT. Translation gives CASSQPGTTNEKLFF.

The J gene is TRBJ2-5, the V gene TRBV28, with a tentative D call TRBD1 (6 bases). This CDR3 region has 14 residues. Germline V gene sequence: CDR1 MDHEN, CDR2 SYDVKM. V lost 6 bases and J 2 bases, leaving 13 bases between the germline ends. CDR3 amino acids: CASRPLGHQETQYF. DNA of the CDR3: TGTGCCAGCAGGCCACTGGGACATCAAGAGACCCAGTACTTC.

The gene calls are TRBV24-1 and TRBJ1-5; TRBD1 is a possible D gene (6 bases). CDR1 KGHDR and CDR2 SFDVKD come from the germline V gene. This CDR3 comprises 15 residues. V gave up 7 bases and J gave up 4 bases, with 16 bases separating them. CDR3 DNA: TGTGCCACCAGCCGCCCACAGGGAACTAATCAGCCCCAGCATTTT. It specifies CATSRPQGTNQPQHF.

This sequence joins TRBV5-6 and TRBJ2-1, with 7 bases matching TRBD2. This CDR3 region has 15 residues. The germline V gene has CDR1 SGHDT and CDR2 YYEEEE. Germline trimming cut 4 bases from V and 2 bases from J; bases unmatched to any gene: 6. The CDR3, as DNA: TGTGCCAGCAGCACGCAGGGAGGGACCTACAATGAGCAGTTCTTC. Translating gives CASSTQGGTYNEQFF.

CDR3 nucleotides: TGTGCCAGCAGCGCTTGGGACAGGGAGCCAACCGGTGAAGCTTTCTTT. It codes for CASSAWDREPTGEAFF. This sequence joins TRBV9 and TRBJ1-1; TRBD1 matches 9 bases. V was clipped by 3 bases and J by 7 bases; unmatched bases: 13. The CDR3 consists of 16 residues. CDR1 is SGDLS and CDR2 is YYNGEE in the germline V gene.

The chain has TRBV12-5 and TRBJ1-2; 10 bases are a match to TRBD1. The germline CDR1 and CDR2 sequences are LGHNT and FRNRAP. The CDR3 length is 13 residues. The V gene end was trimmed by 0 bases and the J gene end by 14 bases; junction bases not matched to a gene: 6. The CDR3: CASGLVGQGHRTF. Written as DNA, the CDR3 is TGTGCTAGTGGTTTGGTGGGACAGGGGCATAGGACCTTC.

V usage is TRBV10-2 and J usage is TRBJ2-1; 14 positions match TRBD2. This CDR3 comprises 14 residues. J gave up 4 bases and V 9 bases, and 2 bases lay outside the gene matches. Germline assignment: CDR1 WSHSY and CDR2 SAAADI. This CDR3 is CASRTSGGYNEQFF. The CDR3 DNA reads TGCGCCAGTAGGACTAGCGGGGGGTACAATGAGCAGTTCTTC.

V is TRBV19 and J is TRBJ1-5; a weak D match, TRBD1 (5 bases). Trimming removed 3 bases from V and 3 bases from J, with 6 bases in between. The CDR3 totals 13 residues. Germline-derived CDR1 and CDR2 are LNHDA and SQIVND (reference sequence). CDR3 sequence reads: CASSMTDNQPQHF. The CDR3 DNA follows: TGTGCCAGTAGTATGACAGACAATCAGCCCCAGCATTTT.

This chain uses TRBV27 with TRBJ1-3; 7 positions match TRBD1. CDR3 length: 14 residues. Trimming removed 8 bases from V and 1 base from J; junction bases left unmatched: 5. The germline CDR1 and CDR2 sequences are MNHEY and SMNVEV (reference sequence). CDR3 coding DNA: TGTGCCAGCGGTGACAGGGCATCTGGAAACACCATATATTTT. This translates into CASGDRASGNTIYF.

The genes are TRBV6-2 or TRBV6-3 and TRBJ1-2; perhaps TRBD1 as D (5 bases). Germline V gene data show CDR1 as MNHEY and CDR2 as SVGEGT. There are 12 residues in the CDR3. V gave up 5 bases and J gave up 8 bases, with 12 bases separating them. The CDR3 loop reads CASSNTGEGYTF. Here the CDR3 DNA reads TGTGCCAGCAGTAACACAGGTGAAGGCTACACCTTC.